This passage covers 15 T cell receptor beta chains from one sample sequenced in a study of control samples from healthy donors and cancer patients. Some clones are missing from TCRdb's copy, which holds only in-frame ones; the method was immunoSEQ multiplex PCR. The sample has 60,000 or so clones; more than 95% are singletons. Sequencing was performed on blood. Every receptor here comes from a woman aged 18-29 years in good health.

The chain links TRBV9 to TRBJ2-2, with 9 bases matching TRBD2. Unmatched junction bases numbered 12, after V lost 0 bases and J lost 6 bases. Per the germline V gene, CDR1 is SGDLS and CDR2 is YYNGEE. The CDR3 runs 18 residues. CDR3 nucleotide sequence: TGTGCCAGCAGCGTAGCGGTGACGGGCGGGGGGGACCCCGGGGAGCTGTTTTTT. This gives the protein CASSVAVTGGGDPGELFF.

The genes are TRBV29-1 and TRBJ1-2; the D is unclear. Trimming removed 7 bases at V and 5 bases at J, with 17 bases between. Germline assignment: CDR1 SQVTM and CDR2 ANQGSEA. The CDR3 has 13 amino acids. CDR3 amino acids: CSAGRQTQYGYTF. The CDR3 nucleotides read TGCAGCGCCGGACGGCAGACGCAATATGGCTACACCTTC.

This clone was counted once. The V call is TRBV19, the J call TRBJ1-2; no reliable D call. CDR1 is LNHDA and CDR2 is SQIVND in the germline V gene (reference sequence). There are 11 residues in the CDR3. Trimming cost V 1 base and J 8 bases, with 5 bases left between them. The CDR3 nucleotides read TGTGCCAGTAGTATAGGAAAGGGCTACACCTTC. Translating gives CASSIGKGYTF. The entire variable domain, with the rest obtained from reference TRBV19 and TRBJ1-2, is as follows: DGGITQSPKYLFRKEGQNVTLSCEQNLNHDAMYWYRQDPGQGLRLIYYSQIVNDFQKGDIAEGYSVSREKKESFPLTVTSAQKNPTAFYLCASSIGKGYTFGSGTRLTVV.

V and J are TRBV7-9 and TRBJ2-3, with 7 nucleotides matching TRBD2. CDR1 and CDR2 (germline): SEHNR, FQNEAQ (reference sequence). V lost 2 bases to trimming and J lost 4 bases; unmatched junction nucleotides: 6. This CDR3 contains 15 residues. CDR3 sequence (DNA): TGTGCCAGCAGCTTAATGGGGGGGGTCGCAGATACGCAGTATTTT. This translates into CASSLMGGVADTQYF.

The chain uses TRBV5-1 and TRBJ2-3, with D possibly being TRBD2 (7 bases). Trimming took off 0 bases at V and 4 bases at J, with 12 bases between the two ends. This CDR3 is built from 15 residues. Germline lookup yields CDR1 SGHRS and CDR2 YFSETQ. CDR3 bases: TGCGCCAGCAGCTTGGTGGCGGGGGCTCCAGATACGCAGTATTTT. Amino acids: CASSLVAGAPDTQYF. Variable domain in full (rest from reference TRBV5-1 and TRBJ2-3): KAGVTQTPRYLIKTRGQQVTLSCSPISGHRSVSWYQQTPGQGLQFLFEYFSETQRNKGNFPGRFSGRQFSNSRSEMNVSTLELGDSALYLCASSLVAGAPDTQYFGPGTRLTVL.

V and J are TRBV11-2 and TRBJ1-4; no firm D call. This CDR3 region has 13 residues. The V end was cut by 3 bases, the J end by 4 bases, with 6 bases between. Germline loops: CDR1 SGHAT, CDR2 FQNNGV. The CDR3 protein is CASSFTYNEKLFF. CDR3 in DNA: TGTGCCAGCAGCTTTACATATAATGAAAAACTGTTTTTT.

The chain recombines TRBV9 with TRBJ1-4; D perhaps matches TRBD1 (6 bases). CDR3 size: 14 residues. V was trimmed by 3 bases and J by 8 bases, leaving 14 bases between them. Germline CDR1 and CDR2: SGDLS and YYNGEE. CDR3 loop: CASSAQGFGEKLFF. In DNA, the CDR3 is TGTGCCAGCAGCGCACAGGGTTTCGGGGAAAAACTGTTTTTT.

This clone has a handful of counts. The J gene is TRBJ2-1, the V gene TRBV2; TRBD2 aligns across 9 bases. The V and J ends lost 3 bases and 5 bases, in that order; junction bases with no gene match: 8. Germline assignment: CDR1 SNHLY and CDR2 FYNNEI. The CDR3 consists of 16 residues. CDR3 in amino acids: CASSEASGVTDNEQFF. The CDR3 DNA sequence: TGTGCCAGCAGTGAGGCTAGCGGGGTTACCGACAATGAGCAGTTCTTC.

This clone was seen just once. This chain connects TRBV6-2 or TRBV6-3 to TRBJ1-1; TRBD1 matches at 7 bases. The CDR3 is 16 amino acids. Germline CDR1 and CDR2: MNHEY and SVGEGT. V shed 2 bases and J 3 bases; nucleotides not matched to a gene: 9. The CDR3, as DNA: TGTGCCAGCAGTTACCTGGCAGGGGGATTGGACACTGAAGCTTTCTTT. Its protein product is CASSYLAGGLDTEAFF.

V and J are TRBV4-1 and TRBJ1-5; D is undetermined. CDR1 MGHRA and CDR2 YSYEKL come from the germline V gene. With 4 bases removed from V and 0 bases from J, the gap between germline ends came to 10 bases. The CDR3 consists of 15 residues. Here the CDR3 reads CASSLHFGSNQPQHF. In nucleotides, the CDR3 is TGCGCCAGCAGCCTACACTTCGGTAGCAATCAGCCCCAGCATTTT.

This chain links TRBV7-2 with TRBJ1-4; 8 positions match TRBD1. The V gene end was trimmed by 5 bases and the J gene end by 7 bases; junction bases not matched to a gene: 9. The germline gives CDR1 SGHTA, CDR2 FQGNSA. The CDR3 runs to 15 residues. The chain's CDR3 is CASSPGGQKGEKLFF. DNA for the CDR3: TGTGCCAGCAGCCCAGGGGGCCAGAAAGGTGAAAAACTGTTTTTT.

In its sample, this clone was seen once. The chain is built from TRBV7-6 and TRBJ1-5; TRBD1 matches at 7 bases. The trim removed 3 bases at V and 7 bases at J, leaving 12 bases unmatched. Germline CDR1 SGHVS, CDR2 FNYEAQ. The CDR3 sequence is 16 residues long. The DNA of the CDR3 is TGTGCCAGCAGCTTGGGGGCTATCAGGGGGGCACAGCCCCAGCATTTT. Protein sequence: CASSLGAIRGAQPQHF.

This sequence joins TRBV6-5 and TRBJ1-5, with TRBD1 matching over 7 bases. The CDR3 loop spans 15 amino acids. CDR1 and CDR2 (germline): MNHEY, SVGAGI. Trimming removed 6 bases from V and 4 bases from J; junction bases left unmatched: 9. The CDR3 nucleotides read TGTGCCAGCAGGAAGGGTCGACAGGGAAATCAGCCCCAGCATTTT. It is translated as CASRKGRQGNQPQHF.

This clone was seen just once. V and J are TRBV27 and TRBJ2-1; D not resolved. Looked up from germline, CDR1 is MNHEY and CDR2 is SMNVEV (reference sequence). V was trimmed by 3 bases and J by 1 base, leaving 7 bases between them. The CDR3 totals 14 residues. CDR3 DNA: TGTGCCAGCAGTTTTGCGGCTTCCTACAATGAGCAGTTCTTC. It yields the protein CASSFAASYNEQFF.

V gene TRBV18 combines with J gene TRBJ2-7; D unresolved. Germline-derived CDR1 and CDR2 are KGHSH and LQKENI. Trimming took off 0 bases at V and 2 bases at J, with 8 bases between the two ends. The CDR3 is 14 amino acids. The CDR3 DNA sequence: TGTGCCAGCTCACCACCGGACGGAACCTACGAGCAGTACTTC. It yields the protein CASSPPDGTYEQYF.